The 24 T cell receptor beta chains below all came from one sample that was sequenced in a study of shared clonotypes between healthy human individuals. Data came from immunoSEQ multiplex PCR; TCRdb stores just in-frame clones and leaves some out. The sample lists about 2.4 million clones, 90% to 95% occurring once. The sequenced sample consisted of naive CD4+ T cells from PBMCs. The sample's subset: CD45RA+ positively selected. The receptors were gathered from a man aged 18 to 30 in good health. Some clones in this sample may be carry-over from other donors' samples.

The rearrangement uses TRBV12-2 and TRBJ1-3; the D segment call TRBD1 is taken from the table without a DNA check. TRBV12-2 is a known pseudogene. CDR3 length: 19 amino acids. The chain's CDR3 is CASRLAEEKRGPGRNTIYF. In DNA form, the CDR3 reads TGTGCAAGTCGCTTAGCAGAGGAAAAAAGGGGTCCGGGCAGAAACACCATATATTTT.

The chain links TRBV7-9 to TRBJ2-1, with D perhaps TRBD1 or TRBD2 (5 bases each). CDR1 is SEHNR and CDR2 is FQNEAQ in the germline V gene (reference sequence). V was trimmed by 1 base and J by 9 bases, leaving 13 bases between them. The CDR3 is 14 residues long. CDR3 sequence (DNA): TGTGCCAGCAGCTTAGGTGGGACCAGTCGTGAGCAGTTCTTC. It translates to CASSLGGTSREQFF.

The rearrangement links TRBV7-6 to TRBJ2-3; D is perhaps TRBD1 (6 bases). There are 16 residues in the CDR3. The V end lost 1 base, the J end lost 2 bases, and 13 bases lay between the germline ends. The V gene's germline CDR1 is SGHVS and CDR2 FNYEAQ. The chain's CDR3 is CASSLDRVGATDTQYF. CDR3 DNA sequence: TGTGCCAGCAGCTTAGACAGGGTAGGGGCCACAGATACGCAGTATTTT.

This chain uses TRBV19 with TRBJ2-1, with 12 bases identical to TRBD2. Germline V lookup: CDR1 LNHDA, CDR2 SQIVND (reference sequence). The trim removed 5 bases at V and 7 bases at J, leaving 6 bases unmatched. The length of the CDR3 is 15 residues. The CDR3 DNA follows: TGTGCCAGTAGTCTAGCGGGAGGGATGTTTAATGAGCAGTTCTTC. It translates to CASSLAGGMFNEQFF. Full variable domain (rest looked up from reference TRBV19 and TRBJ2-1): DGGITQSPKYLFRKEGQNVTLSCEQNLNHDAMYWYRQDPGQGLRLIYYSQIVNDFQKGDIAEGYSVSREKKESFPLTVTSAQKNPTAFYLCASSLAGGMFNEQFFGPGTRLTVL.

This chain links TRBV5-1 with TRBJ2-2; TRBD1 is a possible D gene (5 bases). Trimming stripped 0 bases from V and 2 bases from J, with 11 bases between. CDR1 is SGHRS, CDR2 YFSETQ, per germline. This CDR3 has 16 amino acids. CDR3 DNA: TGCGCCAGCAGCTTGGCCGGTGGGGCCAACACCGGGGAGCTGTTTTTT. It specifies CASSLAGGANTGELFF. Variable domain in full (rest from reference TRBV5-1 and TRBJ2-2): KAGVTQTPRYLIKTRGQQVTLSCSPISGHRSVSWYQQTPGQGLQFLFEYFSETQRNKGNFPGRFSGRQFSNSRSEMNVSTLELGDSALYLCASSLAGGANTGELFFGEGSRLTVL.

The V gene is TRBV27, the J gene TRBJ2-2; possibly TRBD1 or TRBD2 for D (5 bases each). The CDR3 runs 14 residues. V was trimmed by 5 bases and J by 6 bases, leaving 13 bases between them. The V gene's germline CDR1 is MNHEY and CDR2 SMNVEV (reference sequence). In nucleotides, the CDR3 is TGTGCCAGCAGTCCCAGCCTGGGGGCCGGGGAGCTGTTTTTT. Encoded protein: CASSPSLGAGELFF.

Note on this clone: Other DNA sequences within the sample encode an identical CDR3. The J gene is TRBJ1-1, the V gene TRBV18; a possible D gene is TRBD1 (5 bases). With 3 bases removed from V and 3 bases from J, the gap between germline ends came to 11 bases. The germline V gene has CDR1 KGHSH and CDR2 LQKENI. CDR3 length: 14 amino acids. The CDR3 DNA sequence: TGTGCCAGCTCACCCCGTGGGGGTGACACTGAAGCTTTCTTT. Residues: CASSPRGGDTEAFF.

This clone appeared once. This rearrangement joins TRBV10-3 to TRBJ1-4; no firm D call. In germline, CDR1 is ENHRY, CDR2 SYGVKD. Trimming took 0 bases from V and 5 from J, leaving 10 bases between them. CDR3 length equals 15 residues. CDR3 nucleotide sequence: TGTGCCATCAGTGAGTCGGGGAGAGAAAATGAAAAACTGTTTTTT. It specifies CAISESGRENEKLFF.

The rearrangement joins TRBV7-2 to TRBJ2-7, with 15 bases that match TRBD2. The CDR3 has 18 amino acids. Germline V gene sequence: CDR1 SGHTA, CDR2 FQGNSA. The V segment lost 6 bases and the J segment 2 bases; nucleotides outside the gene matches: 11. The CDR3 sequence: CASRAGTSGRLGAYEQYF. CDR3 nucleotides: TGTGCCAGCAGGGCCGGGACTAGCGGGAGGCTGGGGGCCTACGAGCAGTACTTC.

This sequence joins TRBV6-4 and TRBJ2-1; 8 positions match TRBD2. With V trimmed by 6 bases and J by 8 bases, 12 bases remained unmatched. Germline CDR1 reads MRHNA; CDR2 reads SNTAGT. This CDR3 has 15 amino acids. CDR3 residues: CASSMSGRGDYEQFF. The CDR3, as DNA: TGTGCCAGCAGCATGAGCGGGAGAGGGGACTATGAGCAGTTCTTC.

The gene calls are TRBV29-1 and TRBJ2-5; 8 nucleotides line up with TRBD1. The CDR3 loop spans 14 amino acids. Trimming at V came to 6 bases and at J to 5 bases, leaving 11 bases not matched to a gene. Looked up from germline, CDR1 is SQVTM and CDR2 is ANQGSEA. DNA of the CDR3: TGCAGCGTAGCCGGAGGACAGGGCCGGGAGACCCAGTACTTC. Amino acids: CSVAGGQGRETQYF.

This clone turned up a few times. The chain joins TRBV28 to TRBJ1-5; 10 bases are a match to TRBD1. The CDR3 is 14 amino acids. Germline CDR1 reads MDHEN; CDR2 reads SYDVKM. Trimming took 6 bases from V and 3 from J; bases not matched to a gene: 2. In DNA form, the CDR3 reads TGTGCCAGCAGGGGACAGGGGTACAATCAGCCCCAGCATTTT. Protein sequence: CASRGQGYNQPQHF.

As concerns this clone: The same CDR3 is also encoded by other DNA sequences in this sample. The V gene is TRBV7-9, the J gene TRBJ2-5; 14 nucleotides match TRBD2. Losses at the gene ends were 3 bases for V and 3 bases for J; bases not matched to a gene: 0. Germline CDR1 SEHNR, CDR2 FQNEAQ (reference sequence). The CDR3 is made up of 15 amino acids. CDR3 in amino acids: CASSLGLAGEETQYF. As DNA, the CDR3 is TGTGCCAGCAGCTTGGGACTAGCGGGGGAAGAGACCCAGTACTTC.

The chain joins TRBV2 to TRBJ2-7, with 10 bases identical to TRBD1. The J segment lost 1 base and the V segment lost 8 bases, leaving 11 bases of the junction unmatched. Germline V gives CDR1 SNHLY, CDR2 FYNNEI. This CDR3 region has 16 residues. CDR3 nucleotides: TGTGCCAGCCAGTTTCGGCCGGGACAGGGGTCCTACGAGCAGTACTTC. As protein: CASQFRPGQGSYEQYF.

This rearrangement joins TRBV5-1 to TRBJ2-2; 7 bases line up with TRBD2. With V trimmed by 5 bases and J by 7 bases, 14 bases remained unmatched. The CDR3 extends over 16 amino acids. CDR1 is SGHRS and CDR2 is YFSETQ in the germline V gene. Written as DNA, the CDR3 is TGCGCCAGCAGACTAGCGTCTCCTGCCGGGAGCGGGGAGCTGTTTTTT. Protein: CASRLASPAGSGELFF.

CDR3: CASSLGLAGGTKNIQYF. The CDR3 region has the DNA TGTGCCAGCAGCTTAGGTCTAGCGGGAGGAACCAAAAACATTCAGTACTTC. V is TRBV7-2 and J is TRBJ2-4; 11 bases match TRBD2. With V trimmed by 1 base and J by 2 bases, 4 bases remained unmatched. The CDR3 sequence is 17 residues long. The germline CDR1 and CDR2 sequences are SGHTA and FQGNSA.

The chain joins TRBV28 to TRBJ2-4, with D tentatively TRBD2 (5 bases). The V gene lost 3 bases and the J gene lost 0 bases, with 12 bases spanning the gap. Germline values: CDR1 MDHEN, CDR2 SYDVKM. The CDR3 consists of 16 residues. This CDR3 reads CASSFRGALAKNIQYF. The CDR3 DNA follows: TGTGCCAGCAGTTTTCGGGGAGCTCTAGCCAAAAACATTCAGTACTTC.

The chain joins TRBV12-5 to TRBJ2-7; 7 nucleotides match TRBD1. Looked up from germline, CDR1 is LGHNT and CDR2 is FRNRAP. The CDR3 sequence is 12 residues long. J was trimmed by 2 bases and V by 8 bases; bases with no gene match: 3. CDR3 DNA sequence: TGTGCTAGTTCAGGGGGTACCTACGAGCAGTACTTC. Amino acids: CASSGGTYEQYF.

This clone was counted once. Other DNA sequences of this sample code for an identical CDR3. The chain is built from TRBV18 and TRBJ2-7; D may be TRBD1 (5 bases). The CDR3 covers 14 residues. CDR1 is KGHSH, CDR2 LQKENI, per germline. Trimming removed 3 bases at V and 3 bases at J, with 12 bases between. The CDR3 sequence is CASSPGRANYEQYF. Here the CDR3 DNA reads TGTGCCAGCTCACCGGGCAGGGCCAACTACGAGCAGTACTTC.

The genes are TRBV29-1 and TRBJ2-7; D gene ambiguous. Germline CDR1 reads SQVTM; CDR2 reads ANQGSEA. V was cut by 3 bases and J by 7 bases, with 16 bases left in between. This CDR3 spans 13 amino acids. The CDR3 DNA is TGCAGCGTTGAGTCGCATGGACCCCGGGAGCAGTACTTC. This codes for CSVESHGPREQYF.

This chain joins TRBV7-8 and TRBJ1-4; D not resolved. Trimming stripped 5 bases from V and 4 bases from J, with 14 bases between. The CDR3 spans 15 residues. The germline gives CDR1 SGHVS, CDR2 FQNEAQ. CDR3 bases: TGTGCCAGCAGCCCAAATACCCCAAGTAATGAAAAACTGTTTTTT. It encodes CASSPNTPSNEKLFF.

This chain links TRBV5-8 with TRBJ1-2; no reliable D call. Trimming took off 1 base at V and 3 bases at J, with 10 bases between the two ends. Germline values: CDR1 SGHTS, CDR2 YDEGEE. There are 14 residues in the CDR3. The CDR3 protein is CASSLWNGDYGYTF. In DNA, the CDR3 is TGTGCCAGCAGCTTGTGGAATGGGGACTATGGCTACACCTTC.

This clone was counted between two and nine times. The V and J genes are TRBV6-5 and TRBJ1-1, with TRBD1 identical over 7 bases. CDR1 is MNHEY and CDR2 is SVGAGI in the germline V gene. Trimming took 6 bases from V and 2 from J; bases not matched to a gene: 3. This CDR3 contains 13 residues. In DNA form, the CDR3 reads TGTGCCAGCAGGCGGGACAGCAACACTGAAGCTTTCTTT. Its translation: CASRRDSNTEAFF.

This chain uses TRBV7-6 with TRBJ1-1, with D hard to call. The length of the CDR3 is 13 residues. Trimming cost V 2 bases and J 1 base, with 5 bases left between them. Per the germline V gene, CDR1 is SGHVS and CDR2 is FNYEAQ. This CDR3 reads CASSLIENTEAFF. The CDR3 DNA follows: TGTGCCAGCAGCTTAATAGAGAACACTGAAGCTTTCTTT.